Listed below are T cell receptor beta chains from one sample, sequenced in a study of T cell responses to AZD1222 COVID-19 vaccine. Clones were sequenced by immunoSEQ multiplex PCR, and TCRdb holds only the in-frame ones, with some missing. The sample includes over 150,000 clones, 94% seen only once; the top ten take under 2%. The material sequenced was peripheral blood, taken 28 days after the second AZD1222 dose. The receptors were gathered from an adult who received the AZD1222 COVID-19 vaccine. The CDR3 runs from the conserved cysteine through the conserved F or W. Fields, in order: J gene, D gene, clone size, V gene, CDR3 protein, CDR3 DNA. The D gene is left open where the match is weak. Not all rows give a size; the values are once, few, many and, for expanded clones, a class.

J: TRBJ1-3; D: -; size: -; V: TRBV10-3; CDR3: CAISPGTTSGNTIYF; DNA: TGTGCCATCAGCCCTGGGACGACCTCCGGCAACACCATATATTTT
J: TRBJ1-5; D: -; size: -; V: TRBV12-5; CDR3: CASGLGNQPQHF; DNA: TGTGCTAGTGGTCTTGGCAATCAGCCCCAGCATTTT
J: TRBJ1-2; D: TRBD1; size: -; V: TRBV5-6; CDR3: CASSLVAGGSKGYTF; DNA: TGTGCCAGCAGCTTGGTGGCAGGGGGATCGAAAGGCTACACCTTC
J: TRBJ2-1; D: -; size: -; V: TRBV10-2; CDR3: CASSEGGMGGRNEQFF; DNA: TGCGCCAGCAGTGAAGGAGGAATGGGGGGGCGCAATGAGCAGTTCTTC
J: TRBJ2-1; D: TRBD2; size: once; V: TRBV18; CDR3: CASSPWMGSGRPANEQFF; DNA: TGTGCCAGCTCACCATGGATGGGTAGCGGGAGGCCGGCGAATGAGCAGTTCTTC
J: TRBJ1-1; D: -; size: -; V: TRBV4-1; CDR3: CASSAYGTSDAEAFF; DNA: TGCGCCAGCAGCGCATACGGGACATCGGACGCTGAAGCTTTCTTT
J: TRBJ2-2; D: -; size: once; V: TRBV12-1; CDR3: CASSFAARRPTGELFF; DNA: TGTGCCAGCAGCTTTGCAGCGAGACGTCCCACCGGGGAGCTGTTTTTT
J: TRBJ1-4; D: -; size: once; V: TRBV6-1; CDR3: CASSEVQINEKLFF; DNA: TGTGCCAGCAGTGAAGTCCAGATAAATGAAAAACTGTTTTTT
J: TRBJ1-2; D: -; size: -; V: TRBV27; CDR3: CASSLTADGRGYTF; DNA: TGTGCCAGCAGTTTAACGGCAGACGGACGGGGCTACACCTTC
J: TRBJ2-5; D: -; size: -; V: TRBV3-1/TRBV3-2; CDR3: CASSPNLGGKETQYF; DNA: TGTGCCAGCAGCCCCAACCTTGGGGGGAAAGAGACCCAGTACTTC
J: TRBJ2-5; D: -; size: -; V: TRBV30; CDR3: CAWSSIRETQYF; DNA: TGTGCCTGGAGTTCCATTCGGGAGACCCAGTACTTC
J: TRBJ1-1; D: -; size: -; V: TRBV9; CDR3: CASSVVKGGGGEAFF; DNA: TGTGCCAGCAGCGTAGTTAAGGGCGGGGGCGGTGAAGCTTTCTTT
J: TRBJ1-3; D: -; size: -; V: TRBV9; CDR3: CASSVEGGSGNTIYF; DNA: TGTGCCAGCAGCGTAGAGGGGGGTAGTGGAAACACCATATATTTT
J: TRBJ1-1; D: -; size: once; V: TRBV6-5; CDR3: CASSRGGEGYTEAFF; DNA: TGTGCCAGCAGTCGGGGCGGGGAGGGGTACACTGAAGCTTTCTTT
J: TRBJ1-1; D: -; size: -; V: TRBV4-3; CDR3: CASSQVQRNTEAFF; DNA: TGCGCCAGCAGCCAAGTACAGAGGAACACTGAAGCTTTCTTT
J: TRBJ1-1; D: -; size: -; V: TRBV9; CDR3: CASRAGPNMNTEAFF; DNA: TGTGCCAGCAGGGCGGGGCCTAACATGAACACTGAAGCTTTCTTT
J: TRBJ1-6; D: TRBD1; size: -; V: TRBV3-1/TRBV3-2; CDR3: CASNDRGNSPLHF; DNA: TGTGCCAGCAATGACAGGGGAAATTCACCCCTCCACTTT
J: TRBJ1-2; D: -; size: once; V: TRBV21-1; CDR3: CASSSPSGGQGVNGYGYTF; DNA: TGTGCCAGCAGCTCCCCCAGTGGGGGACAGGGGGTGAATGGGTATGGCTACACCTTC
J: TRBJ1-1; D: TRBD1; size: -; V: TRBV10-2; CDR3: CASSERGLMNTEAFF; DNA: TGCGCCAGCAGTGAAAGGGGGCTTATGAACACTGAAGCTTTCTTT
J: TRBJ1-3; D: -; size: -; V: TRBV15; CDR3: CATSRDSTGPGNTIYF; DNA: TGTGCCACCAGCAGAGATAGTACGGGACCTGGAAACACCATATATTTT
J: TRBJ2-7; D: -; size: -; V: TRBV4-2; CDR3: CASSQDRAYEQYF; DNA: TGTGCCAGCAGCCAAGATAGGGCCTACGAGCAGTACTTC
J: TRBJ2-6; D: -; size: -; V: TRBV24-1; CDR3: CATSDTGTAGANVLTF; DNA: TGTGCCACCAGTGACACCGGGACGGCTGGGGCCAACGTCCTGACTTTC
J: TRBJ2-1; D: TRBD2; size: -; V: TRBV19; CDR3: CASTGLAGGREYNEQFF; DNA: TGTGCCAGTACTGGACTAGCGGGAGGGCGCGAATACAATGAGCAGTTCTTC
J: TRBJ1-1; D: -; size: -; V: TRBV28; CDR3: CASSLQGGSTEAFF; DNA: TGTGCCAGCAGTTTACAAGGGGGATCGACTGAAGCTTTCTTT
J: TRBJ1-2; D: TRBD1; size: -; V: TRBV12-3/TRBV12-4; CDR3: CAVAGGVYGYTF; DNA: TGTGCCGTTGCAGGGGGCGTGTATGGCTACACCTTC
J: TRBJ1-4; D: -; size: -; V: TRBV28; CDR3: CASSQRGEKLFF; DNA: TGTGCCAGCAGTCAAAGGGGAGAAAAACTGTTTTTT
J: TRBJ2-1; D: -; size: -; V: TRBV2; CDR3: CASSQTGEQFF; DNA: TGTGCCAGCAGTCAAACAGGGGAGCAGTTCTTC
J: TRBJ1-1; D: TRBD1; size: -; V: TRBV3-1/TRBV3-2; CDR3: CASSFTGQVFAEAFF; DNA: TGTGCCAGCAGCTTCACAGGACAGGTCTTTGCTGAAGCTTTCTTT
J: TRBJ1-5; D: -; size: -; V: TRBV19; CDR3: CASSTGTYDQPQHF; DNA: TGTGCCAGTAGTACAGGAACCTATGATCAGCCCCAGCATTTT
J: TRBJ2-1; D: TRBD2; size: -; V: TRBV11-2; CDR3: CASSRTSGSYNEQFF; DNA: TGTGCCAGCAGCAGAACTAGCGGCTCCTACAATGAGCAGTTCTTC
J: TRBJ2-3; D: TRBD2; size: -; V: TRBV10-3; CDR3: CAISEAGGTDTQYF; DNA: TGTGCCATCAGTGAGGCGGGAGGCACAGATACGCAGTATTTT
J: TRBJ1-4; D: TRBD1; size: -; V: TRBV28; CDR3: CASSSSGTGSLGFF; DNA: TGTGCCAGCAGTTCTTCCGGGACAGGGTCGTTGGGTTTTTTT
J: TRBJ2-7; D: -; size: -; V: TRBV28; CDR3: CASRRTGNTYEQYF; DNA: TGTGCCAGCAGGCGAACGGGGAATACGTACGAGCAGTACTTC
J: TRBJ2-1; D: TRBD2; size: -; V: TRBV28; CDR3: CASSPSLAGATYEQFF; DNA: TGTGCCAGCAGCCCTTCCCTAGCGGGAGCCACGTATGAGCAGTTCTTC
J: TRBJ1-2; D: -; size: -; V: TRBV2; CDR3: CASSEEYPPRSGYTF; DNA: TGTGCCAGCAGTGAAGAATACCCCCCCAGATCTGGCTACACCTTC
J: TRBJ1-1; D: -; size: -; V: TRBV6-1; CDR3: CASSEREGRNSYGGF; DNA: TGTGCCAGCAGTGAAAGGGAAGGCAGGAATTCTTACGGGGGGTTT
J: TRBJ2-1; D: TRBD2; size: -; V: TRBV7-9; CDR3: CASSFSGGNEQFF; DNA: TGTGCCAGCAGTTTTAGCGGGGGGAATGAGCAGTTCTTC